This T cell receptor (beta chain) emerged from a study of blood T cell repertoires in COVID-19. Looked up from germline, CDR1 is SGHVS and CDR2 is FNYEAQ. V was pared by 5 bases and J by 2 bases, with 3 bases of the junction left unmatched. The CDR3 sequence is 15 residues long. Clinical histories supplied by participants themselves formed the basis of cohort assignment. Clones were sequenced by immunoSEQ multiplex PCR, and TCRdb holds only the in-frame ones, with some missing. Of hundreds of thousands of clones in the sample, about 87% were seen once. Sequenced input: PBMCs or T cells enriched from blood (not recorded which). The rearrangement joins TRBV7-6 to TRBJ1-2; TRBD1 aligns across 12 bases. The clonotype originates from a man aged 25-45 years who had recovered from COVID-19. The CDR3 region has the DNA TGTGCCAGCAGCCCCGGGACAGGGGGCAACTATGGCTACACCTTC. As protein: CASSPGTGGNYGYTF.